These 31 T cell receptor beta chains originate from one sample sequenced in a study of identical twins. TCRdb re-derived calls from the 5' RACE reads in MiXCR, one entry per CDR3 protein. Among roughly 480,000 distinct CDR3 sequences, 20% to 25% were seen once, and the ten largest hold 2.9%. The sample was also linked to a second study, of T cells expressing NK-cell markers.

The sequenced sample was CD4+ T cells sorted from blood. The receptors shown here come from a woman younger than 30 in good health.

This rearrangement joins TRBV6-1 to TRBJ2-4; no clear D gene. Germline CDR1 reads MNHNS; CDR2 reads SASEGT. Trimming pared 6 bases from V and 2 bases from J, leaving 11 bases between. There are 14 residues in the CDR3. The CDR3 coding sequence is TGTGCCAGCAGCACAACCAATACCAAAAACATTCAGTACTTC. It specifies CASSTTNTKNIQYF.

The chain couples TRBV6-5 to TRBJ2-7, with D perhaps TRBD1 (5 bases). The CDR3 totals 15 residues. Germline CDR1 MNHEY, CDR2 SVGAGI. Trimming took off 3 bases at V and 3 bases at J, with 15 bases between the two ends. CDR3 amino acids: CASSYSYRPLYEQYF. As DNA, the CDR3 is TGTGCCAGCAGTTATTCATACAGGCCGCTCTACGAGCAGTACTTC.

This clonotype was seen more than once but under ten times. V usage is TRBV29-1 and J usage is TRBJ2-5; no clear D gene. The CDR3 totals 9 residues. Germline assignment: CDR1 SQVTM and CDR2 ANQGSEA. Trimming left V 0 bases short and J 7 bases short, with 0 bases between. The CDR3 spells CSVEETQYF. CDR3 in DNA: TGCAGCGTTGAAGAGACCCAGTACTTC.

This clonotype has at least ten counts. The V call is TRBV10-3, the J call TRBJ2-1; a possible D gene is TRBD1 (5 bases). The CDR3 runs to 14 residues. Trimming left V 7 bases short and J 3 bases short, with 13 bases between. Looked up from germline, CDR1 is ENHRY and CDR2 is SYGVKD. CDR3 region: CAITAGSGYNEQFF. Here the CDR3 DNA reads TGTGCCATCACCGCAGGGTCGGGCTACAATGAGCAGTTCTTC.

In this sample, this clonotype turned up many times. V gene TRBV12-3 or TRBV12-4 combines with J gene TRBJ2-1, with D possibly being TRBD2 (5 bases). The CDR3 runs 13 residues. V lost 5 bases and J lost 8, with 13 bases in between. The CDR3 sequence is CASSPGRRHEQFF. The DNA of the CDR3 is TGTGCCAGCAGTCCCGGCAGGAGGCATGAGCAGTTCTTC.

V gene TRBV29-1 combines with J gene TRBJ2-3, with a possible D match to TRBD1 (7 bases). The CDR3 totals 17 residues. V was trimmed by 1 base and J by 11 bases, leaving 28 bases between them. Germline V gene data show CDR1 as SQVTM and CDR2 as ANQGSEA. The CDR3 region has the DNA TGCAGCGTTGAAGGCCCCCGGACAGGTAGCGGTAGGTGGGAGCAGTATTTT. Amino acids: CSVEGPRTGSGRWEQYF.

This clonotype was seen only a few times. The chain couples TRBV24-1 to TRBJ2-3, with D uncertain. The CDR3 runs to 14 residues. Germline V gene sequence: CDR1 KGHDR, CDR2 SFDVKD. Trimming took 4 bases from V and 2 from J, leaving 9 bases between them. The CDR3 is CATSDSRTTDTQYF. The CDR3 DNA follows: TGTGCCACCAGTGACTCGAGGACCACAGATACGCAGTATTTT.

This sequence joins TRBV7-2 and TRBJ2-5, with D tentatively TRBD1 or TRBD2 (5 bases each). Germline lookup yields CDR1 SGHTA and CDR2 FQGNSA. Deletions cut 0 bases from V and 6 bases from J, with 14 bases between. This CDR3 contains 15 residues. This CDR3 is CASSLAWGFGQTQYF. In DNA, the CDR3 is TGTGCCAGCAGCTTAGCTTGGGGGTTCGGGCAGACCCAGTACTTC.

The rearrangement uses TRBV11-1 and TRBJ2-5; TRBD2 agrees at 7 bases. The CDR3 runs to 14 residues. The germline CDR1 and CDR2 sequences are SGHAT and FQDESV (reference sequence). Trimming at V came to 4 bases and at J to 4 bases, leaving 6 bases not matched to a gene. DNA for the CDR3: TGTGCCAGCAGCTCGCCCCGGGGGGTAGAGACCCAGTACTTC. Protein sequence: CASSSPRGVETQYF.

This chain connects TRBV20-1 to TRBJ1-4; D is uncertain. Germline V lookup: CDR1 DFQATT, CDR2 SNEGSKA (reference sequence). Trimming removed 1 base from V and 0 bases from J, with 12 bases in between. This CDR3 is built from 16 residues. In nucleotides, the CDR3 is TGCAGTGCTAGAGGTAGCTCACTTGCAACTAATGAAAAACTGTTTTTT. This translates into CSARGSSLATNEKLFF.

The chain employs TRBV9 and TRBJ2-2, with 14 bases matching TRBD2. CDR1 and CDR2 from the germline V gene are SGDLS and YYNGEE. V shed 0 bases and J 6 bases; nucleotides not matched to a gene: 10. CDR3 length equals 19 residues. The CDR3 nucleotides read TGTGCCAGCAGCGTAGGAGACAGACCGGGACTAGCGGGAGCCGGGGAGCTGTTTTTT. Translated, it gives CASSVGDRPGLAGAGELFF.

This clonotype was detected a few times. This chain uses TRBV20-1 with TRBJ2-3, with TRBD2 matching over 7 bases. The V gene end was trimmed by 0 bases and the J gene end by 8 bases; junction bases not matched to a gene: 17. The germline CDR1 and CDR2 sequences are DFQATT and SNEGSKA (reference sequence). CDR3 length equals 17 residues. For the CDR3, the DNA is TGCAGTGCTAGAGAGTCGACCACCATAAGACTAGCCCCTACGCAGTATTTT. Protein sequence: CSARESTTIRLAPTQYF.

This clonotype was observed a few times. J is TRBJ1-2 and V is TRBV6-1; 9 bases match TRBD1. Germline CDR1 MNHNS, CDR2 SASEGT. V trimming: 6 bases; J trimming: 3 bases; junction bases outside the gene matches: 5. This CDR3 contains 14 residues. The CDR3 reads CASSRRDRDYGYTF. The CDR3 region has the DNA TGTGCCAGCAGCCGTCGGGACAGGGACTATGGCTACACCTTC.

The chain has TRBV5-6 and TRBJ2-7, with TRBD1 matching 8 bases. V dropped 5 bases and J dropped 2; count of bases not matched to a gene: 6. This CDR3 comprises 14 residues. In germline, CDR1 is SGHDT, CDR2 YYEEEE. This chain's CDR3 is CASSTDRGTYEQYF. DNA of the CDR3: TGTGCCAGCAGTACTGACAGGGGAACCTACGAGCAGTACTTC.

This rearrangement joins TRBV25-1 to TRBJ2-7; tentative D call: TRBD1 (6 bases). With 6 bases removed from V and 3 bases from J, the gap between germline ends came to 18 bases. Germline lookup yields CDR1 MGHDK and CDR2 SYGVNS. The CDR3 is 15 residues long. CDR3 protein: CASSLGQNPHYEQYF. CDR3 coding DNA: TGTGCCAGCAGCCTCGGACAGAATCCCCACTACGAGCAGTACTTC.

This clonotype was recorded a few times. CDR3 nucleotide sequence: TGTGCCAGCGGGTATAGCGGGAGGGTCACCGGGGAGCTGTTTTTT. Protein sequence: CASGYSGRVTGELFF. The chain employs TRBV27 and TRBJ2-2; 11 bases agree with TRBD2. Germline V gene lookup returns CDR1 MNHEY and CDR2 SMNVEV (reference sequence). This CDR3 is 15 amino acids long. The ends lost 8 bases at V and 4 bases at J; junction bases unmatched: 6.

The rearrangement joins TRBV29-1 to TRBJ1-2; 7 bases agree with TRBD1. This CDR3 is built from 15 residues. Germline V gene sequence: CDR1 SQVTM, CDR2 ANQGSEA. V gave up 3 bases and J gave up 8 bases; unmatched junction bases: 15. The CDR3 here is CSVDRDATGSGGYTF. The CDR3 DNA is TGCAGCGTTGATCGCGACGCGACAGGGTCTGGGGGCTACACCTTC.

The V call is TRBV12-3 or TRBV12-4, the J call TRBJ2-5; 11 bases match TRBD2. V dropped 6 bases and J dropped 3; count of bases not matched to a gene: 9. The CDR3 loop spans 16 amino acids. This CDR3 reads CASSTSGSPLKETQYF. CDR3 coding DNA: TGTGCCAGCAGCACTAGCGGGAGCCCACTGAAAGAGACCCAGTACTTC.

This clonotype was found a few times. The rearrangement uses TRBV4-3 and TRBJ1-1, with a possible D match to TRBD1 (5 bases). Trimming left V 1 base short and J 1 base short, with 13 bases between. Germline lookup yields CDR1 LGHNA and CDR2 YSLEER. CDR3 length: 16 amino acids. As DNA, the CDR3 is TGCGCCAGCAGCCAAGCCCCAGTGGGGGGGAACACTGAAGCTTTCTTT. Translating it yields CASSQAPVGGNTEAFF.

The rearrangement links TRBV5-1 to TRBJ2-1, with D tentatively TRBD2 (7 bases). The germline V and J ends were trimmed by 4 bases and 2 bases, with 22 bases remaining between them. Per germline, CDR1 SGHRS and CDR2 YFSETQ. The CDR3 spans 18 residues. The CDR3 sequence is CASSPGGGRGSTYNEQFF. CDR3 DNA: TGCGCCAGCAGCCCTGGTGGGGGGCGCGGGAGCACCTACAATGAGCAGTTCTTC.

This clonotype was picked up a small number of times. The V gene is TRBV4-3, the J gene TRBJ2-3; a weak D match, TRBD2 (5 bases). The V and J ends lost 3 bases and 3 bases respectively, with 13 bases between them. This CDR3 is built from 15 residues. CDR1 is LGHNA, CDR2 YSLEER, per germline. The chain's CDR3 is CASSHRRTGTDTQYF. The CDR3 bases are TGCGCCAGCAGCCATCGCCGGACTGGGACAGATACGCAGTATTTT.

In its sample, this clonotype was seen a few times. The chain is built from TRBV20-1 and TRBJ2-5; 11 bases agree with TRBD2. Losses at the gene ends were 5 bases for V and 5 bases for J; bases not matched to a gene: 4. Germline V CDR1 and CDR2: DFQATT, SNEGSKA (reference sequence). The CDR3 sequence is 13 residues long. CDR3 in DNA: TGCAGTGCTGTAGCGGGAGGGCCGGAGACCCAGTACTTC. Its protein is CSAVAGGPETQYF.

This clonotype has a single count. The V call is TRBV5-1, the J call TRBJ2-7, with D possibly being TRBD1 or TRBD2 (5 bases each). From germline, CDR1 is SGHRS and CDR2 YFSETQ. The CDR3 length is 15 residues. V was shortened by 7 bases and J by 5 bases, with 22 bases between the two germline ends. In DNA form, the CDR3 reads TGCGCCAGCGGCCCCCAGGCCAATATGGGGGACGAGCAGTACTTC. Amino acid sequence: CASGPQANMGDEQYF.

The chain recombines TRBV10-2 with TRBJ2-7; 9 nucleotides line up with TRBD2. The germline V gene has CDR1 WSHSY and CDR2 SAAADI. The CDR3 extends over 15 amino acids. The V segment lost 6 bases and the J segment 5 bases; nucleotides outside the gene matches: 11. The CDR3 DNA reads TGCGCCAGCAGCGCTGTTAGCGGGAGAAGAGACGAGCAGTACTTC. Translating gives CASSAVSGRRDEQYF.

The chain has TRBV5-1 and TRBJ1-6; perhaps TRBD1 as D (5 bases). The germline gives CDR1 SGHRS, CDR2 YFSETQ. Trimming shortened V by 3 bases and J by 6 bases, and 16 bases separated the two germline ends. The CDR3 is made up of 16 amino acids. CDR3 protein: CASSWGGIKVNSPLHF. CDR3 bases: TGCGCCAGCAGCTGGGGGGGGATTAAAGTTAATTCACCCCTCCACTTT.

The chain couples TRBV7-2 to TRBJ2-5, with D perhaps matching TRBD1 (6 bases). This CDR3 comprises 16 residues. V was shortened by 2 bases and J by 1 base, with 14 bases between the two germline ends. The germline V gene encodes CDR1 SGHTA and CDR2 FQGNSA. The DNA for the CDR3 is TGTGCCAGCAGCTTAATACCAGGGGCCCTCCAAGAGACCCAGTACTTC. This gives the protein CASSLIPGALQETQYF.

This clonotype appeared a few times. The rearrangement links TRBV11-2 to TRBJ2-5, with D possibly being TRBD1 (6 bases). Germline CDR1 reads SGHAT; CDR2 reads FQNNGV. The CDR3 covers 13 residues. V dropped 1 base and J dropped 4 bases, with 7 bases sitting between them. CDR3 loop: CASSLGTVETQYF. CDR3 nucleotides: TGTGCCAGCAGCTTAGGGACAGTAGAGACCCAGTACTTC.

The chain carries TRBV24-1 and TRBJ2-2, with D unclear. The V and J ends lost 5 bases and 2 bases respectively, with 8 bases between them. The CDR3 is 14 residues long. Germline CDR1 and CDR2: KGHDR and SFDVKD. The CDR3 spells CATSAPENTGELFF. The CDR3 DNA follows: TGTGCCACCAGTGCCCCAGAAAACACCGGGGAGCTGTTTTTT.

This clonotype was counted ten times or more. The chain couples TRBV29-1 to TRBJ1-1, with a weak D call TRBD1 (5 bases). Germline CDR1 SQVTM, CDR2 ANQGSEA. V dropped 4 bases and J dropped 4 bases, with 16 bases sitting between them. The CDR3 runs 14 residues. The CDR3 sequence: CSVGEFLGGTEAFF. The CDR3 region has the DNA TGCAGCGTTGGGGAGTTCTTGGGGGGCACTGAAGCTTTCTTT.

This clonotype has a count of ten or more. J is TRBJ2-1 and V is TRBV7-8; TRBD1 matches at 7 bases. Germline CDR1 reads SGHVS; CDR2 reads FQNEAQ. The CDR3 length is 15 residues. The V gene end was trimmed by 10 bases and the J gene end by 4 bases; junction bases not matched to a gene: 13. The CDR3 DNA is TGTGCCACTCAGACAGGGTCTGCCACTTACAATGAGCAGTTCTTC. The encoded protein is CATQTGSATYNEQFF.

Many counts were recorded for this clonotype. This rearrangement joins TRBV14 to TRBJ1-1; D is ambiguous. V lost 5 bases and J 0 bases, leaving 7 bases between the germline ends. Germline V lookup: CDR1 SGHDN, CDR2 FVKESK. The CDR3 runs 13 residues. Here the CDR3 DNA reads TGTGCCAGCAGCGTTACAATGAACACTGAAGCTTTCTTT. The encoded protein is CASSVTMNTEAFF.